The T cell receptor beta chain under discussion was sequenced for a study of OX40 agonist ivuxolimab in advanced cancers. Study-wide background: Administration of intravenous ivuxolimab to patients occurred every 2 weeks at 0.01 to 10 mg/kg.

Germline values: CDR1 LNHDA, CDR2 SQIVND (reference sequence). The CDR3 is made up of 19 amino acids. The trim removed 6 bases at V and 5 bases at J, leaving 15 bases unmatched. By proportion, this clone is medium-sized. As yet, its antigen is unknown. Broader study findings: Among the least clonally expanded were partial responders at 0.1-3.0 mg/kg.

The table came from immunoSEQ multiplex PCR; TCRdb's copy has only in-frame clones and leaves some out. The sample has 70,000 to 85,000 clones; 90% to 95% are singletons. Patients had blood sampled at baseline and again on cycle 4 day 1 and cycle 7 day 1. The sequence derives from an adult with an advanced solid tumor such as melanoma, head and neck, liver or kidney cancer. J is TRBJ2-2 and V is TRBV19, with TRBD2 identical over 13 bases. The sample here was CD4+ or CD8+ T cells sorted from blood, taken in a trial of the OX40 agonist ivuxolimab. The CDR3 reads CASSRAGLAGVLGTGELFF. CDR3 bases: TGTGCCAGTAGCCGAGCCGGACTAGCGGGAGTTCTTGGTACCGGGGAGCTGTTTTTT.